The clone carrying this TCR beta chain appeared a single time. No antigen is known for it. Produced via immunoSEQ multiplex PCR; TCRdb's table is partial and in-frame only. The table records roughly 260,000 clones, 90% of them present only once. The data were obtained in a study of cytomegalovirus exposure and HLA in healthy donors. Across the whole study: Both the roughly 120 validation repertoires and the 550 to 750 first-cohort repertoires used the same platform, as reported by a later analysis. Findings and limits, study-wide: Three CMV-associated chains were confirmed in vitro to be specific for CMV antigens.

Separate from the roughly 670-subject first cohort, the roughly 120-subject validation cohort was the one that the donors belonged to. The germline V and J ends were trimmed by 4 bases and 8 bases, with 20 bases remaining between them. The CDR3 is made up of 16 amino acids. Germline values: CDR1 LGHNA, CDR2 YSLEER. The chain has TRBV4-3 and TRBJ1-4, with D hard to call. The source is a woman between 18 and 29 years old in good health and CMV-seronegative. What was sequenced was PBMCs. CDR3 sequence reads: CASSPAGEAAGEKLFF. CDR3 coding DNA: TGCGCCAGCAGCCCGGCCGGGGAGGCCGCGGGGGAAAAACTGTTTTTT.